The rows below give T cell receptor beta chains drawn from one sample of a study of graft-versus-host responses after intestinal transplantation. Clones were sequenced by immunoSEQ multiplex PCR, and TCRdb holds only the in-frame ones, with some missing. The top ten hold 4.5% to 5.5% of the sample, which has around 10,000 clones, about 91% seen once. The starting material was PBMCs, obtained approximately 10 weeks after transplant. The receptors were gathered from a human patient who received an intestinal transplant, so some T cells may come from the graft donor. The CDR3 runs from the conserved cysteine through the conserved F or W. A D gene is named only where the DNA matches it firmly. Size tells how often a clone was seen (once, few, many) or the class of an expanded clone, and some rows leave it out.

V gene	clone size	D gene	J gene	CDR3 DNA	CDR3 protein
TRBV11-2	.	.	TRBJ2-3	TGTGCCAGCAGCTTAGAGGGCCAGGGGTGGGAAGATACGCAGTATTTT	CASSLEGQGWEDTQYF
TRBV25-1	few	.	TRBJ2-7	TGTGCCAGCAGTATAGGGGGGGGGTACGAGCAGTACTTC	CASSIGGGYEQYF
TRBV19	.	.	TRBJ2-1	TGTGCCAGTAGTATACAGAGCTCCTACAATGAGCAGTTCTTC	CASSIQSSYNEQFF
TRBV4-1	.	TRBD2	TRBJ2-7	TGCGCCAGCAGCCCCGGGACTAGCGGGAGGAACGAGCAGTACTTC	CASSPGTSGRNEQYF
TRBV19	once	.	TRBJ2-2	TGTGCCAGTAGTAGCGAGAGGGGGGGGCGAAACGGGGAGCTGTTTTTT	CASSSERGGRNGELFF
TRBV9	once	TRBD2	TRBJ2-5	TGTGCCAGCAGTCCCGGGGGAGGGATTGGGGAGACCCAGTACTTC	CASSPGGGIGETQYF
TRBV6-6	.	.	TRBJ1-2	TGTGCCAGCAGTTACTCGAGAGGGGACTATGGCTACACCTTC	CASSYSRGDYGYTF
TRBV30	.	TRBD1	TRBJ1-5	TGTGCCTGGAGTGTGAAACAGGGGGCAACTCATCAGCCCCAGCATTTT	CAWSVKQGATHQPQHF
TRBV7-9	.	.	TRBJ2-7	TGTGCCAGCAGCCAGGAGAGCTACGAGCAGTACTTC	CASSQESYEQYF
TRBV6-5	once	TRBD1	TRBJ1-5	TGTGCCAGCAGCCCCGGGACAGCCACCAATCAGCCCCAGCATTTT	CASSPGTATNQPQHF
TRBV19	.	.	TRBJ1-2	TGTGCCAGTAGTATCGATTTTTATGGCTACACCTTC	CASSIDFYGYTF
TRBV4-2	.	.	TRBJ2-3	TGTGCCAGCAGCCAAGATCTCGGAGTGGGGGGACTTCGCACAGATACGCAGTATTTT	CASSQDLGVGGLRTDTQYF
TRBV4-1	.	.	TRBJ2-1	TGCGCCAGCAGCCAAGGGGGCTCGAGGGCCAATGAGCAGTTCTTC	CASSQGGSRANEQFF
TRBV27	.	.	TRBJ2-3	TGTGCCAGCAGTTTATCAAGGCTGGCGGGCCCCCCCACAGATACGCAGTATTTT	CASSLSRLAGPPTDTQYF
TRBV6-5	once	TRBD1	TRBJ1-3	TGTGCCAGCAGTTACCGGGACAGGGGTGGAAACACCATATATTTT	CASSYRDRGGNTIYF
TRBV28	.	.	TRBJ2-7	TGTGCCAGCAGTCGGATGGGGGAATTCACCTACGAGCAGTACTTC	CASSRMGEFTYEQYF
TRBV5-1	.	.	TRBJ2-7	TGCGCCAGCAGCCCGTCGACGGCCGCTACCTACGAGCAGTACTTC	CASSPSTAATYEQYF